This T cell receptor beta chain was captured in a study of T-cell reconstitution after alpha-beta-depleted transplantation in children. TCRbeta library construction was performed incorporating unique molecular identifiers. MiXCR, run by TCRdb on the PCR reads, gives a single entry per CDR3 protein. The sample has hundreds of thousands of distinct CDR3 sequences, 8% to 9.5% seen once; the top ten hold about 6.2%. The CDR3 covers 15 residues. V was trimmed by 6 bases and J by 0 bases, leaving 11 bases between them. Germline values: CDR1 MRHNA, CDR2 SNTAGT. The sequence derives from a human donor who donated a stem cell graft to a child with acute lymphoblastic leukemia. This sample comprised PBMCs from the stem cell graft donor, obtained from the stem cell graft. V gene TRBV6-4 combines with J gene TRBJ2-2; a weak D match, TRBD2 (5 bases). The CDR3 region has the DNA TGTGCCAGCAGCGCGGACTGGACGAACACCGGGGAGCTGTTTTTT. Translation: CASSADWTNTGELFF.